This entry describes one T cell receptor (beta chain). Its antigen is unidentified. The data were obtained in a study of cytomegalovirus exposure and HLA in healthy donors. Study context: Among several hundred genotyped donors, 65% to 90% fell in the Caucasian-associated ancestry cluster.

The PCR was carried out with 60 Vbeta primers and 13 Jbeta primers. Here immunoSEQ multiplex PCR was the method, and the copy in TCRdb shows in-frame clones only, minus some. The sample consists of approximately 220,000 clones, around 83% of them appearing once. General study results and limits: In a later analysis, V- and J-gene trimming of beta chains associated with a DCLRE1C missense variant, replicated independently. The study listed about 150 cytomegalovirus-associated TCR beta chains.

The sequence was collected from a girl aged 10 to 17 in good health and CMV-seronegative. The sequencing input was PBMCs.

Here the CDR3 DNA reads TGCGCCACCGGTGGGGCTGCAGGTCGCGGGGTCTATAATTCACCCCTCCACTTT. Protein product: CATGGAAGRGVYNSPLHF. The J gene is TRBJ1-6, the V gene TRBV10-2; D may be TRBD1 (5 bases). The CDR3 runs to 18 residues. The germline V gene encodes CDR1 WSHSY and CDR2 SAAADI. V lost 10 bases and J 3 bases, leaving 25 bases between the germline ends.